This entry features one T cell receptor beta chain sequence. The antigen is undetermined. The record originates from a study of CD8+CD57+ T cells in acquired aplastic anemia. Study as a whole: CD4+ and CD8+ cells, once sorted, gave DNA averaging about 3 ug. As sequenced from healthy donors, CD4+ cells averaged about 11 million reads.

This CDR3 has 15 residues. V was shortened by 4 bases and J by 7 bases, with 20 bases between the two germline ends. Germline CDR1 reads SGHNT; CDR2 reads YYREEE (reference sequence). Study-wide points: Controls did not differ significantly from patients in CD8+ Simpson's diversity. Patients and controls shared over 25 CD8+ CDR3 sequences, which appeared highly expressed in patients and within their immunodominant clones.

For CDR3 and TCR beta VDJ profiling, genomic DNA was the template used. A single record per CDR3 protein comes from TCRdb applying MiXCR to the reads. The data hold hundreds of thousands of distinct CDR3 sequences, with around 68% observed a single time. This TCR was sampled from a human donor in good health, serving as a control. The material sequenced was sorted CD4+, CD8+, or CD8+CD57+ T cells (not recorded which) from PBMCs. The chain is built from TRBV5-4 and TRBJ2-5, with D hard to call. CDR3 DNA: TGTGCCAGCAGCCCGGCACCAGAGCTTTCGGGGACCCAGTACTTC. It specifies CASSPAPELSGTQYF.